Presented here are 21 T cell receptor beta chains from one specimen sequenced in a study of blood T cell repertoires in COVID-19. TCRdb keeps only in-frame clones here, not all; method: immunoSEQ multiplex PCR. The sample gives over 75,000 clones, approximately 85% of which show up once; more than 25% is in the top ten. The source material was peripheral blood. The origin of the receptors is a human donor in a cohort sampled during active COVID-19.

This clone came up once. This sequence joins TRBV6-2 or TRBV6-3 and TRBJ1-1; the D is unclear. The CDR3 consists of 14 residues. CDR1 MNHEY and CDR2 SVGEGT come from the germline V gene. V was cut by 2 bases and J by 0 bases, with 7 bases left in between. DNA for the CDR3: TGTGCCAGCAGTTACCGGGTAATGAACACTGAAGCTTTCTTT. This encodes CASSYRVMNTEAFF.

The J gene is TRBJ2-7, the V gene TRBV10-2; D is unresolved. Germline V gene sequence: CDR1 WSHSY, CDR2 SAAADI. With 2 bases removed from V and 4 bases from J, the gap between germline ends came to 27 bases. There are 19 residues in the CDR3. The CDR3 here is CASSEPFGVLESYLYEQYF. Here the CDR3 DNA reads TGCGCCAGCAGTGAGCCCTTCGGAGTTCTGGAGTCCTATCTATACGAGCAGTACTTC.

The CDR3 sequence is CASRGTGEQYF. CDR3 in DNA: TGCGCCAGCCGCGGGACGGGGGAGCAGTACTTC. This rearrangement joins TRBV10-1 to TRBJ2-7; D may be TRBD2 (6 bases). The CDR3 has 11 residues. Germline V gives CDR1 WNHNN, CDR2 SYGVQD (reference sequence). Deletions cut 8 bases from V and 7 bases from J, with 12 bases between.

This clone was counted once. V is TRBV5-4 and J is TRBJ2-7; 7 nucleotides agree with TRBD1. The CDR3 consists of 14 residues. V trimming: 0 bases; J trimming: 2 bases; junction bases outside the gene matches: 2. Germline loops: CDR1 SGHNT, CDR2 YYREEE (reference sequence). The CDR3 nucleotides read TGTGCCAGCAGCTTGGACAGGGGAACCTACGAGCAGTACTTC. Translating it yields CASSLDRGTYEQYF.

V is TRBV6-5 and J is TRBJ1-2; 8 bases fit TRBD1. J lost 6 bases, V lost 2 bases, and 2 bases had no gene match. Germline loops: CDR1 MNHEY, CDR2 SVGAGI. There are 13 residues in the CDR3. DNA of the CDR3: TGTGCCAGCAGTTACGTACAGGGGGATGGCTACACCTTC. It yields the protein CASSYVQGDGYTF.

The chain recombines TRBV7-2 with TRBJ1-6; D gene uncertain. Germline V lookup: CDR1 SGHTA, CDR2 FQGNSA. The CDR3 contains 12 residues. Trimming cost V 4 bases and J 6 bases, with 4 bases left between them. The CDR3 DNA is TGTGCCAGCAGCTGGCCTAATTCACCCCTCCACTTT. Translated, it gives CASSWPNSPLHF.

The J gene is TRBJ2-2, the V gene TRBV4-3; D is perhaps TRBD2 (7 bases). This CDR3 has 16 residues. CDR1 is LGHNA, CDR2 YSLEER, per germline. Trimming shortened V by 2 bases and J by 1 base, and 11 bases separated the two germline ends. The CDR3 region has the DNA TGCGCCAGCAGCCAACCGGGGGGCCTGAACACCGGGGAGCTGTTTTTT. Translating it yields CASSQPGGLNTGELFF.

The rearrangement joins TRBV24-1 to TRBJ2-7; D not resolved. The CDR3 is 13 amino acids. Trimming shortened V by 9 bases and J by 4 bases, and 15 bases separated the two germline ends. Germline V lookup: CDR1 KGHDR, CDR2 SFDVKD. The chain's CDR3 is CATPPPGSYEQYF. In DNA, the CDR3 is TGTGCCACCCCCCCGCCGGGTAGTTACGAGCAGTACTTC.

This clone came up once. The chain is built from TRBV6-6 and TRBJ2-7; D possibly corresponds to TRBD2 (7 bases). Trimming cost V 6 bases and J 4 bases, with 22 bases left between them. CDR1 and CDR2 from the germline V gene are MNHNY and SVGAGI (reference sequence). This CDR3 has 16 amino acids. The CDR3 DNA reads TGTGCCAGCAGAGTGGGGGGGACAATGGGACGATACGAGCAGTACTTC. Its translation: CASRVGGTMGRYEQYF.

This chain joins TRBV9 and TRBJ2-5; 7 nucleotides agree with TRBD1. The J call may be mistaken, given a closer DNA end match to TRBJ2-7. Germline V gene lookup returns CDR1 SGDLS and CDR2 YYNGEE. CDR3 length: 14 residues. CDR3 nucleotide sequence: TGTGCCAGCAGCTCAGGGGGAATCGCCTACGAGCAGTACTTC. Its translation is CASSSGGIAYEQYF.

This chain joins TRBV3-1 (or the pseudogene TRBV3-2) and TRBJ1-2; D unclear. This CDR3 has 15 residues. With 4 bases removed from V and 1 base from J, the gap between germline ends came to 13 bases. The germline CDR1 and CDR2 sequences are LGHDT and YNNKEL (reference sequence). The CDR3 here is CASSPPREINYGYTF. The CDR3 DNA reads TGTGCCAGCAGCCCTCCACGGGAAATTAACTATGGCTACACCTTC.

This clone appeared once. CDR3 sequence: CASSLFTADTQYF. CDR3 in DNA: TGTGCCAGCAGCTTATTCACGGCAGATACGCAGTATTTT. The gene calls are TRBV7-2 and TRBJ2-3; D gene unclear. The CDR3 extends over 13 amino acids. CDR1 SGHTA and CDR2 FQGNSA come from the germline V gene. The V end lost 2 bases, the J end lost 4 bases, and 7 bases lay between the germline ends.

V and J are TRBV6-5 and TRBJ2-7; tentatively, D is TRBD2 (5 bases). The CDR3 sequence is 12 residues long. Trimming stripped 7 bases from V and 4 bases from J, with 11 bases between. The germline V gene has CDR1 MNHEY and CDR2 SVGAGI. The CDR3 loop reads CASTGVLYEQYF. The CDR3 DNA sequence: TGTGCCAGCACCGGGGTCCTTTACGAGCAGTACTTC.

The chain is built from TRBV28 and TRBJ2-7, with a weak D call TRBD1 (5 bases). Germline assignment: CDR1 MDHEN and CDR2 SYDVKM. Trimming cost V 5 bases and J 5 bases, with 10 bases left between them. The CDR3 length is 12 residues. For the CDR3, the DNA is TGTGCCAGCAGTCACCAGGGAAACGAGCAGTACTTC. Amino acids: CASSHQGNEQYF.

This clone occurred once. The gene calls are TRBV7-2 and TRBJ1-1; a possible D gene is TRBD1 (5 bases). Germline V gene data show CDR1 as SGHTA and CDR2 as FQGNSA. The CDR3 extends over 14 amino acids. The ends were cut back, 3 bases at V and 8 bases at J, with 16 bases in the middle. Here the CDR3 reads CASSFWDLRTEAFF. The CDR3 DNA follows: TGTGCCAGCAGCTTTTGGGACTTACGAACCGAAGCTTTCTTT.

The CDR3 DNA reads TGCAGCATCCGGAGACTAGCGAATGAGCAGTTCTTC. It specifies CSIRRLANEQFF. The chain employs TRBV29-1 and TRBJ2-1; 8 bases match TRBD2. The CDR3 runs to 12 residues. J was trimmed by 7 bases and V by 8 bases; bases with no gene match: 7. CDR1 is SQVTM, CDR2 ANQGSEA, per germline.

The rearrangement joins TRBV7-9 to TRBJ2-7, with 8 bases fitting TRBD1. Trimming took 1 base from V and 5 from J; bases not matched to a gene: 19. The CDR3 loop spans 19 amino acids. Germline V gene data show CDR1 as SEHNR and CDR2 as FQNEAQ (reference sequence). The CDR3, as DNA: TGTGCCAGCAGCTTAGTACTATTATCCGGGACAGGTCGTATTCACGAGCAGTACTTC. Amino acids: CASSLVLLSGTGRIHEQYF. The variable domain in full, with the rest retrieved from reference TRBV7-9 and TRBJ2-7, is DTGVSQNPRHKITKRGQNVTFRCDPISEHNRLYWYRQTLGQGPEFLTYFQNEAQLEKSRLLSDRFSAERPKGSFSTLEIQRTEQGDSAMYLCASSLVLLSGTGRIHEQYFGPGTRLTVT.

This clone has just one count. This chain uses TRBV30 with TRBJ2-7; 8 bases fit TRBD2. Germline CDR1 and CDR2: GTSNPN and SVGIG (reference sequence). The CDR3 is 13 residues long. V gave up 0 bases and J gave up 7 bases; unmatched junction bases: 5. The CDR3 sequence is CAWSVLAGGEQYF. DNA of the CDR3: TGTGCCTGGAGTGTACTGGCGGGAGGTGAGCAGTACTTC.

This clone was seen just once. The junction differs from germline at one of its ends, possibly a read error. Other DNA sequences from this sample encode an identical CDR3 as well. This rearrangement joins TRBV2 to TRBJ1-1, with D possibly being TRBD1 (6 bases). The CDR3 spans 13 residues. Looked up from germline, CDR1 is SNHLY and CDR2 is FYNNEI. The DNA for the CDR3 is TGTGCCAGCAGGGAAGGCAGGGGACGCGAGGCTTTCTTT. Residues: CASREGRGREAFF.

As concerns this clone: Other nucleotide sequences in the sample specify the same CDR3. The chain employs TRBV30 and TRBJ2-7, with D possibly TRBD1 on 6 matching bases. This CDR3 comprises 12 residues. V lost 2 bases to trimming and J lost 4 bases, with 9 bases between them. Germline assignment: CDR1 GTSNPN and CDR2 SVGIG (reference sequence). The CDR3 region has the DNA TGTGCCTGGAGTACAGGGTCTTACGAGCAGTACTTC. It encodes CAWSTGSYEQYF.

This clone was observed a handful of times. The V gene is TRBV19, the J gene TRBJ1-2; 9 nucleotides line up with TRBD1. Trimming removed 5 bases from V and 5 bases from J; junction bases left unmatched: 3. The CDR3 is 13 amino acids. The germline gives CDR1 LNHDA, CDR2 SQIVND (reference sequence). CDR3: CASSRDRVYGYTF. CDR3 coding DNA: TGTGCCAGTAGTCGGGACAGGGTATATGGCTACACCTTC. The full variable domain, with the rest looked up from reference TRBV19 and TRBJ1-2, is DGGITQSPKYLFRKEGQNVTLSCEQNLNHDAMYWYRQDPGQGLRLIYYSQIVNDFQKGDIAEGYSVSREKKESFPLTVTSAQKNPTAFYLCASSRDRVYGYTFGSGTRLTVV.